The 32 T cell receptor beta chains below come from one sample, sequenced in a study of blood T cells in healthy people across ages. Sample-barcoded 5' priming and a J-beta primer mix drove a second PCR of roughly 6 to 12 cycles. Using its own MiXCR run on the 5' RACE reads, TCRdb lists one record per CDR3 protein. The sample has approximately 880,000 distinct CDR3 sequences, roughly 52% seen once. Sequenced input: blood. These receptors were taken from a man in his thirties or forties in good health.

This clonotype was counted at least ten times. This chain uses TRBV6-2 or TRBV6-3 with TRBJ1-5; D is unclear. Trimming shortened V by 6 bases and J by 5 bases, and 17 bases separated the two germline ends. The CDR3 sequence is 15 residues long. CDR1 and CDR2 (germline): MNHEY, SVGEGT. DNA for the CDR3: TGTGCCAGCAGAGTTCTACTTCCTGGCGATCAGCCCCAGCATTTT. Translating it yields CASRVLLPGDQPQHF.

This chain uses TRBV20-1 with TRBJ2-7; no definite D call. V was pared by 3 bases and J by 4 bases, with 10 bases between. Germline values: CDR1 DFQATT, CDR2 SNEGSKA (reference sequence). The CDR3 has 12 residues. CDR3 coding DNA: TGCAGTGCTAGTATCGCCTCTTACGAGCAGTACTTC. Its protein is CSASIASYEQYF.

In this sample, this clonotype turned up once. This rearrangement joins TRBV28 to TRBJ1-6; D ambiguous. The length of the CDR3 is 17 residues. Trimming stripped 4 bases from V and 8 bases from J, with 21 bases between. The germline V gene has CDR1 MDHEN and CDR2 SYDVKM. The CDR3 DNA is TGTGCCAGCAGTTCCATTACGACACCGACAAGGCATTCACCCCTCCACTTT. This translates into CASSSITTPTRHSPLHF.

The chain employs TRBV20-1 and TRBJ1-5, with D possibly matching TRBD1 (6 bases). Germline values: CDR1 DFQATT, CDR2 SNEGSKA (reference sequence). The CDR3 runs to 15 residues. Trimming pared 3 bases from V and 3 bases from J, leaving 15 bases between. CDR3 sequence: CSARQGRGFNQPQHF. The CDR3 nucleotides are TGCAGTGCTAGGCAGGGGCGAGGGTTCAATCAGCCCCAGCATTTT.

In DNA, the CDR3 is TGCGCCAGCAGCTTGCGGGTGGACACAGATACGCAGTATTTT. It codes for CASSLRVDTDTQYF. This chain links TRBV5-1 with TRBJ2-3, with D hard to call. The CDR3 runs to 14 residues. Trimming took off 1 base at V and 2 bases at J, with 8 bases between the two ends. CDR1 SGHRS and CDR2 YFSETQ come from the germline V gene.

The rearrangement links TRBV7-9 to TRBJ2-1, with TRBD2 matching over 14 bases. The CDR3 has 16 amino acids. Germline V lookup: CDR1 SEHNR, CDR2 FQNEAQ (reference sequence). Losses at the gene ends were 0 bases for V and 6 bases for J; bases not matched to a gene: 1. CDR3 residues: CASSLAGTSGGNEQFF. CDR3 DNA: TGTGCCAGCAGCTTAGCCGGGACTAGCGGGGGCAATGAGCAGTTCTTC.

DNA for the CDR3: TGTGCCAGCAGTTTAATATCGACCGGACTAATGAATGAGCAGTTCTTC. It codes for CASSLISTGLMNEQFF. The chain carries TRBV12-3 or TRBV12-4 and TRBJ2-1; TRBD2 is a possible D gene (6 bases). This CDR3 is 16 amino acids long. Trimming stripped 2 bases from V and 7 bases from J, with 18 bases between.

The rearrangement uses TRBV20-1 and TRBJ2-1, with D unclear. The CDR3 is made up of 14 amino acids. Looked up from germline, CDR1 is DFQATT and CDR2 is SNEGSKA (reference sequence). V was pared by 3 bases and J by 7 bases, with 16 bases between. This CDR3 is CSASPLHLRNEQFF. CDR3 bases: TGCAGTGCTAGTCCTTTACATTTAAGGAATGAGCAGTTCTTC.

The genes are TRBV27 and TRBJ1-2; TRBD1 is a possible D gene (5 bases). Trimming pared 0 bases from V and 4 bases from J, leaving 9 bases between. CDR3 length: 14 residues. Germline values: CDR1 MNHEY, CDR2 SMNVEV (reference sequence). DNA of the CDR3: TGTGCCAGCAGTTTATCGGTCCAGGGCTATGGCTACACCTTC. Its protein product is CASSLSVQGYGYTF.

A note on this clonotype: The junction departs from the called germline gene at one end, perhaps through a read error. The chain uses TRBV7-7 and TRBJ2-1; D may match TRBD1 or TRBD2 (6 bases each). Germline values: CDR1 SSHAT, CDR2 FNYEAQ (reference sequence). The CDR3 length is 15 residues. The CDR3 is CASSLAEGAYNEQFF. Here the CDR3 DNA reads TGTGCTAGCAGCTTAGCGGAGGGGGCCTACAATGAGCAGTTCTTC.

The chain joins TRBV10-3 to TRBJ2-3; a possible D gene is TRBD2 (7 bases). From germline, CDR1 is ENHRY and CDR2 SYGVKD. Trimming took off 7 bases at V and 0 bases at J, with 11 bases between the two ends. The CDR3 is made up of 14 amino acids. This chain's CDR3 is CAITGGPSTDTQYF. The CDR3 DNA is TGTGCCATCACCGGGGGGCCAAGCACAGATACGCAGTATTTT.

The V gene is TRBV20-1, the J gene TRBJ2-1; weak D call: TRBD1 (5 bases). CDR1 is DFQATT and CDR2 is SNEGSKA in the germline V gene (reference sequence). Trimming removed 1 base at V and 10 bases at J, with 11 bases between. CDR3 length: 12 amino acids. CDR3 DNA: TGCAGTGCTAGAGGTTGGACATCCGAGCAGTTCTTC. This sequence encodes CSARGWTSEQFF.

As for this clonotype: At one boundary the junction diverges from the germline segment, which might be a read error. J is TRBJ2-1 and V is TRBV5-1, with a possible D match to TRBD1 (6 bases). Germline CDR1 SGHRS, CDR2 YFSETQ. The CDR3 extends over 16 amino acids. The CDR3 loop reads CVSSLGAGMMLDEQFF. CDR3 in DNA: TGCGTCAGCAGCTTGGGGGCAGGGATGATGTTGGATGAGCAGTTCTTC.

This clonotype appeared a few times. The J gene is TRBJ2-6, the V gene TRBV14; D possibly corresponds to TRBD1 (6 bases). Germline CDR1 is SGHDN and CDR2 is FVKESK. Between the trimmed V and J ends, which lost 3 bases and 2 bases, there was a span of 14 bases. This CDR3 region has 17 residues. CDR3 nucleotide sequence: TGTGCCAGCAGCCAGGCACAGGGTAAGGCTGGGGCCAACGTCCTGACTTTC. Protein product: CASSQAQGKAGANVLTF.

This clonotype was recorded many times. CDR3 amino acids: CASSADRPYGYTF. CDR3 DNA sequence: TGTGCCAGCAGCGCCGACAGACCCTATGGCTACACCTTC. The chain couples TRBV7-2 to TRBJ1-2, with D possibly TRBD1 on 5 matching bases. The CDR3 sequence is 13 residues long. Trimming removed 5 bases at V and 4 bases at J, with 11 bases between. Germline V gene sequence: CDR1 SGHTA, CDR2 FQGNSA. The complete variable domain, with remaining parts taken from reference TRBV7-2 and TRBJ1-2, reads GAGVSQSPSNKVTEKGKDVELRCDPISGHTALYWYRQSLGQGLEFLIYFQGNSAPDKSGLPSDRFSAERTGGSVSTLTIQRTQQEDSAVYLCASSADRPYGYTFGSGTRLTVV.

This clonotype appeared a few times. The chain combines TRBV7-2 with TRBJ2-1, with TRBD2 matching over 7 bases. Germline V gives CDR1 SGHTA, CDR2 FQGNSA. J lost 3 bases, V lost 1 base, and 6 bases had no gene match. The CDR3 length is 16 residues. CDR3 loop: CASSLVYPGGYNEQFF. In DNA form, the CDR3 reads TGTGCCAGCAGCTTAGTATATCCGGGGGGCTACAATGAGCAGTTCTTC.

This rearrangement joins TRBV5-5 to TRBJ2-7, with D possibly called TRBD1 or TRBD2 (6 bases each). Trimming stripped 2 bases from V and 3 bases from J, with 15 bases between. The CDR3 is 15 residues long. The germline V gene has CDR1 SGHKS and CDR2 YYEKEE (reference sequence). The CDR3: CASSLGGLPRYEQYF. CDR3 bases: TGTGCCAGCAGCTTAGGGGGGCTCCCTCGCTACGAGCAGTACTTC. Together with reference TRBV5-5 and TRBJ2-7, the CDR3 gives the full variable domain: DAGVTQSPTHLIKTRGQQVTLRCSPISGHKSVSWYQQVLGQGPQFIFQYYEKEERGRGNFPDRFSARQFPNYSSELNVNALLLGDSALYLCASSLGGLPRYEQYFGPGTRLTVT.

The chain is built from TRBV3-1 and TRBJ2-5; TRBD2 agrees at 10 bases. Germline V gene data show CDR1 as LGHDT and CDR2 as YNNKEL (reference sequence). The trim removed 4 bases at V and 1 base at J, leaving 9 bases unmatched. This CDR3 is built from 17 residues. The CDR3 loop is CASSLILAGALQETQYF. The CDR3 DNA follows: TGTGCCAGCAGCCTAATCCTAGCGGGGGCCCTCCAAGAGACCCAGTACTTC.

The chain has TRBV7-2 and TRBJ1-3, with 8 bases matching TRBD1. V shed 0 bases and J 4 bases; nucleotides not matched to a gene: 5. Germline V lookup: CDR1 SGHTA, CDR2 FQGNSA. There are 16 residues in the CDR3. The CDR3 reads CASSLAQGARGNTIYF. The DNA of the CDR3 is TGTGCCAGCAGCTTAGCCCAGGGGGCGCGGGGAAACACCATATATTTT.

V gene TRBV7-8 combines with J gene TRBJ2-1, with TRBD2 matching 7 bases. This CDR3 has 16 amino acids. The germline V gene has CDR1 SGHVS and CDR2 FQNEAQ. V shed 5 bases, J shed 5 bases, and the junction held 12 bases outside the gene matches. The CDR3 nucleotides read TGTGCCAGCAGCCCCTCGTGGCTGGCGGGAGACAATGAGCAGTTCTTC. Translated: CASSPSWLAGDNEQFF. Combining the CDR3 with reference TRBV7-8 and TRBJ2-1 gives the whole variable domain GAGVSQSPRYKVAKRGQDVALRCDPISGHVSLFWYQQALGQGPEFLTYFQNEAQLDKSGLPSDRFFAERPEGSVSTLKIQRTQQEDSAVYLCASSPSWLAGDNEQFFGPGTRLTVL.

This clonotype has a single count. Its ends do not fully match the called genes, so a read error is possible. The chain links TRBV20-1 to TRBJ1-2; 8 bases are shared with TRBD1. The CDR3 is made up of 14 amino acids. Germline V CDR1 and CDR2: DFQATT, SNEGSKA (reference sequence). CDR3 coding DNA: TGCAGTGCCCATAGGACAGGGATTAACTATGACTACACCTTC. It encodes CSAHRTGINYDYTF.

The V call is TRBV12-3 or TRBV12-4, the J call TRBJ2-3, with 8 bases that match TRBD2. Trimming at V came to 7 bases and at J to 1 base, leaving 10 bases not matched to a gene. The CDR3 spans 16 residues. CDR3 DNA: TGTGCCAGCAAAACACGGACGGGGGGGCGCACAGATACGCAGTATTTT. Translating it yields CASKTRTGGRTDTQYF.

The gene calls are TRBV20-1 and TRBJ2-3, with 14 bases fitting TRBD2. This CDR3 comprises 15 residues. V lost 5 bases and J lost 3; bases outside the gene matches: 4. From germline, CDR1 is DFQATT and CDR2 SNEGSKA (reference sequence). The CDR3 DNA follows: TGCAGTGCTGCAAGGACTAGCGGGAGGACAGATACGCAGTATTTT. Encoded protein: CSAARTSGRTDTQYF.

The V gene is TRBV24-1, the J gene TRBJ2-1, with D possibly matching TRBD1 (6 bases). This CDR3 is built from 14 residues. CDR1 KGHDR and CDR2 SFDVKD come from the germline V gene. The V and J ends lost 10 bases and 0 bases respectively, with 12 bases between them. In DNA, the CDR3 is TGTGCCACTGGGGACAAAAGCTCCTACAATGAGCAGTTCTTC. It encodes CATGDKSSYNEQFF.

V and J are TRBV5-1 and TRBJ2-6; TRBD1 matches 7 bases. In germline, CDR1 is SGHRS, CDR2 YFSETQ. This CDR3 has 17 amino acids. Trimming took 2 bases from V and 3 from J; bases not matched to a gene: 8. The CDR3 DNA follows: TGCGCCAGCAGCTTCCGACAGGGTCAAAGTGGGGCCAACGTCCTGACTTTC. Its translation is CASSFRQGQSGANVLTF.

In regard to this clonotype: Germline and junction disagree at one end, which may indicate a read error. This rearrangement joins TRBV7-9 to TRBJ2-7, with unresolved D. This CDR3 spans 13 amino acids. The germline gives CDR1 SEHNR, CDR2 FQNEAQ (reference sequence). CDR3 residues: CAGSLLLSYEQYF. CDR3 DNA: TGTGCCGGCAGCTTACTACTGTCCTACGAGCAGTACTTC.

The chain combines TRBV5-5 with TRBJ2-5; 9 nucleotides match TRBD1. Germline values: CDR1 SGHKS, CDR2 YYEKEE (reference sequence). The CDR3 consists of 16 residues. After removal of 4 bases from V and 2 bases from J, the junction contained 9 bases not matched to a gene. The CDR3 loop is CASSAVPGQGQETQYF. The CDR3 bases are TGTGCCAGCAGCGCCGTTCCGGGACAGGGACAAGAGACCCAGTACTTC.

The rearrangement joins TRBV29-1 to TRBJ1-2; D unresolved. From germline, CDR1 is SQVTM and CDR2 ANQGSEA. The CDR3 is made up of 13 amino acids. Trimming removed 4 bases from V and 5 bases from J, with 14 bases in between. CDR3 in DNA: TGCAGCGTTGCCCCCCGGCTTAGTTATGGCTACACCTTC. The encoded protein is CSVAPRLSYGYTF.

V gene TRBV7-9 combines with J gene TRBJ2-1; TRBD2 matches 8 bases. The CDR3 is 16 amino acids. V was clipped by 7 bases and J by 1 base; unmatched bases: 9. CDR1 is SEHNR, CDR2 FQNEAQ, per germline (reference sequence). This CDR3 is CASISSAGESYNEQFF. CDR3 nucleotide sequence: TGTGCCAGCATTTCCTCAGCGGGGGAGTCCTACAATGAGCAGTTCTTC.

The rearrangement links TRBV2 to TRBJ2-2; unclear D gene. Trimming stripped 7 bases from V and 3 bases from J, with 6 bases between. Germline assignment: CDR1 SNHLY and CDR2 FYNNEI. The CDR3 contains 12 residues. As DNA, the CDR3 is TGTGCCAGCACGGAATACACCGGGGAGCTGTTTTTT. It codes for CASTEYTGELFF.

The rearrangement joins TRBV6-2 or TRBV6-3 to TRBJ2-1, with D possibly being TRBD1 (6 bases). This CDR3 has 15 residues. V was clipped by 3 bases and J by 7 bases, with 16 bases between them. Germline-derived CDR1 and CDR2 are MNHEY and SVGEGT. CDR3 DNA sequence: TGTGCCAGCAGTTATATTGGGGGCGCAGGAAATGAGCAGTTCTTC. It specifies CASSYIGGAGNEQFF.

CDR3: CSAATSGVWRETQYF. CDR3 DNA sequence: TGCAGTGCTGCGACTAGCGGGGTTTGGAGGGAGACCCAGTACTTC. The V gene is TRBV20-1, the J gene TRBJ2-5, with 11 bases lining up with TRBD2. CDR3 size: 15 residues. V was clipped by 5 bases and J by 5 bases; unmatched bases: 10. Looked up from germline, CDR1 is DFQATT and CDR2 is SNEGSKA (reference sequence).